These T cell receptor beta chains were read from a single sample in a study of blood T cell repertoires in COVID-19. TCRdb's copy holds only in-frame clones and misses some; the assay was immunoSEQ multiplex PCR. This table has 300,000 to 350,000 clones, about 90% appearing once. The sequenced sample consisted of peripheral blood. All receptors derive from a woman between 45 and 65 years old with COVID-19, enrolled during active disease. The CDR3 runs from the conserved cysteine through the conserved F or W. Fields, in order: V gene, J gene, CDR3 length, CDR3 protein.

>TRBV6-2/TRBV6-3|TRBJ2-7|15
CASSLTGRFFNEQYF
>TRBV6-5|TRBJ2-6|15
CASRGGTSGANVLTF
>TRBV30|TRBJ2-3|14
CAWMLQGSPNTQYF
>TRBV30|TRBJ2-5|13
CAWSRSQGETQYF
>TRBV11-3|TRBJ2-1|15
CASSLGTVSYNEQFF
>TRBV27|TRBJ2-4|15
CASFPTGEAKNIQYF
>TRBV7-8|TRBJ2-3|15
CASSSRLAVPDTQYF
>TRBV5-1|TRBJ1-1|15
CASSLEAQGNTEAFF
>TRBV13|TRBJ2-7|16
CASSLKFLAGLHEQYF
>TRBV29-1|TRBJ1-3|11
CSVRAGNTIYF
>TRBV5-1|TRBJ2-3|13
CASSIGQPDTQYF
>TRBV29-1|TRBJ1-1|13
CSSGWTGGTEAFF
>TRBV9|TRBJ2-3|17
CASSVEGLAGVTDTQYF
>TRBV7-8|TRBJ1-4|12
CASSSNIEKLFF
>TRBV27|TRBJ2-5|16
CASSPPRTGRQETQYF
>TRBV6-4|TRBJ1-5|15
CASRLDGGSNQPQHF
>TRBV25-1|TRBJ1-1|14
CASSATGVGTEAFF
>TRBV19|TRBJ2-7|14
CASSTLAGVREQYF
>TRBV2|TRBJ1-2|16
CASRHPEGEMDYGYTF
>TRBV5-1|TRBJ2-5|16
CASSYAGTREGETQYF
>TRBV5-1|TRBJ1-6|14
CASSPGQGHSPLHF
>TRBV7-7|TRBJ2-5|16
CASSLEAGGPVETQYF
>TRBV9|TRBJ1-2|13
CASSGGENYGYTF
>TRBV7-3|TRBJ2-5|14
CASSSSGSLETQYF
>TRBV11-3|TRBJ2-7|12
CASSLTGVEQYF
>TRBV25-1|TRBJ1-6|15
CASSYGDRDNSPLHF
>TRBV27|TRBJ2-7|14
CASSLDRNRYEQYF
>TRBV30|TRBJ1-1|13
CAWRSGLNTEAFF
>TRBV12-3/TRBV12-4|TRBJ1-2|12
CASSSGQHGYTF
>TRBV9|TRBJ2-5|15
CASSAYGGRQETQYF
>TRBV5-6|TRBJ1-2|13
CASSADSYYGYTF
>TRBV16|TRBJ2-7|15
CASSHPGGHTYEQYF
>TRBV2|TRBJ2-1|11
CASSVYNEQFF
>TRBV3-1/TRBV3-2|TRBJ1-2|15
CASSLPGVRSYGYTF
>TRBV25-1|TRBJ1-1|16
CASSATGQGARTEAFF
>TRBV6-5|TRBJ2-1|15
CASSFRRDRPNEQFF
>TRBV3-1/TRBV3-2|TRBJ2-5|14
CASSQGRGQETQYF
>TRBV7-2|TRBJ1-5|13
CASSRGAGKPQHF
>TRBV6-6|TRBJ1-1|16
CASRPHRGSMNTEAFF
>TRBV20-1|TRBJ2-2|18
CSANDLLAGYSNTGELFF
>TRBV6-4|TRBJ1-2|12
CASSDSGDRFSF
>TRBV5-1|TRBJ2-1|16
CASSSSGTSSLNEQFF